These 13 T cell receptor beta chains were all obtained from the same sample, sequenced in a study of blood T cell repertoires in COVID-19. Sequenced by immunoSEQ multiplex PCR; TCRdb stores in-frame clones only, minus some. Altogether 50,000 to 65,000 clones are present, 80% to 90% being singletons, with the ten largest covering roughly 6%. The sample comprised peripheral blood. These receptors originate from a human donor in a cohort sampled during active COVID-19.

This chain joins TRBV4-2 and TRBJ2-1; TRBD2 matches at 9 bases. Trimming removed 3 bases from V and 4 bases from J; junction bases left unmatched: 4. The CDR3 totals 15 residues. Germline V lookup: CDR1 LGHNA, CDR2 YNFKEQ. The CDR3 loop reads CASSQKRGDYNEQFF. For the CDR3, the DNA is TGTGCCAGCAGCCAGAAGCGGGGGGATTACAATGAGCAGTTCTTC.

This clone was seen more than once but under ten times. The chain employs TRBV25-1 and TRBJ2-7; TRBD2 might be the D (6 bases). Deletions cut 3 bases from V and 3 bases from J, with 21 bases between. Germline CDR1 is MGHDK and CDR2 is SYGVNS. CDR3 size: 17 residues. The CDR3 sequence is CASSEIRGTVLDYEQYF. CDR3 coding DNA: TGTGCCAGCAGTGAGATACGGGGGACCGTTCTGGACTACGAGCAGTACTTC.

J is TRBJ1-6 and V is TRBV19, with 7 bases matching TRBD1. Germline loops: CDR1 LNHDA, CDR2 SQIVND (reference sequence). This CDR3 contains 15 residues. J gave up 7 bases and V 6 bases, and 9 bases lay outside the gene matches. In DNA, the CDR3 is TGTGCCAGTAGGCCGAACAGGGGAAGGAATTCACCCCTCCACTTT. This translates into CASRPNRGRNSPLHF. Variable domain in full (rest from reference TRBV19 and TRBJ1-6): DGGITQSPKYLFRKEGQNVTLSCEQNLNHDAMYWYRQDPGQGLRLIYYSQIVNDFQKGDIAEGYSVSREKKESFPLTVTSAQKNPTAFYLCASRPNRGRNSPLHFGNGTRLTVT.

The genes are TRBV19 and TRBJ1-2; possibly TRBD1 for D (5 bases). V lost 8 bases and J lost 6, with 13 bases in between. This CDR3 spans 12 amino acids. Germline CDR1 LNHDA, CDR2 SQIVND (reference sequence). The CDR3 loop is CASSSGQHGYTF. CDR3 DNA sequence: TGTGCCAGTTCGTCAGGGCAACATGGCTACACCTTC.

This chain links TRBV5-5 with TRBJ1-6, with D maybe TRBD1 (5 bases). V gave up 0 bases and J gave up 4 bases, with 11 bases separating them. This CDR3 has 16 amino acids. Germline CDR1 is SGHKS and CDR2 is YYEKEE (reference sequence). For the CDR3, the DNA is TGTGCCAGCAGCTTGGTCGGACACCCTTATAATTCACCCCTCCACTTT. Translating it yields CASSLVGHPYNSPLHF.

This sequence joins TRBV2 and TRBJ1-1; D not resolved. V lost 7 bases and J lost 3, with 12 bases in between. Germline V gives CDR1 SNHLY, CDR2 FYNNEI. This CDR3 contains 13 residues. DNA of the CDR3: TGTGCCAGCAACGTCCGGAGTTACACTGAAGCTTTCTTT. This sequence encodes CASNVRSYTEAFF.

The chain links TRBV29-1 to TRBJ2-1, with 9 bases aligning to TRBD2. J gave up 9 bases and V 0 bases, and 15 bases lay outside the gene matches. In germline, CDR1 is SQVTM, CDR2 ANQGSEA. This CDR3 contains 17 residues. In DNA form, the CDR3 reads TGCAGCGTTGAAGATTTTTGGGCTAGCGGGACAAAGGGTGAGCAGTTCTTC. It specifies CSVEDFWASGTKGEQFF.

In its sample, this clone was seen once. The chain combines TRBV19 with TRBJ2-6; 9 bases are a match to TRBD1. This CDR3 is built from 15 residues. Germline CDR1 LNHDA, CDR2 SQIVND (reference sequence). The J segment lost 2 bases and the V segment lost 7 bases, leaving 3 bases of the junction unmatched. The chain's CDR3 is CASKRDRAGANVLTF. DNA for the CDR3: TGTGCCAGTAAACGGGACAGGGCTGGGGCCAACGTCCTGACTTTC.

The rearrangement joins TRBV5-6 to TRBJ1-1; no clear D. The ends were cut back, 0 bases at V and 11 bases at J, with 14 bases in the middle. The CDR3 has 13 amino acids. The germline V gene encodes CDR1 SGHDT and CDR2 YYEEEE. The DNA of the CDR3 is TGTGCCAGCAGCTTGGACAGATTAGGCGCGGCTTTCTTT. Encoded protein: CASSLDRLGAAFF.

The rearrangement joins TRBV6-5 to TRBJ1-2; D is uncertain. V was cut by 11 bases and J by 2 bases, with 15 bases left in between. Germline CDR1 MNHEY, CDR2 SVGAGI. This CDR3 has 13 amino acids. The CDR3 is CALSRVENYGYTF. CDR3 DNA: TGTGCCCTTAGCCGTGTAGAGAACTATGGCTACACCTTC.

This clone was seen only a few times. The chain carries TRBV11-2 and TRBJ2-2, with D perhaps matching TRBD2 (7 bases). CDR1 and CDR2 (germline): SGHAT, FQNNGV. V lost 5 bases, J lost 5 bases, and 18 bases lay in between. The CDR3 spans 16 residues. The CDR3 sequence is CASSPMGRGRTGELFF. CDR3 nucleotide sequence: TGTGCCAGCAGCCCGATGGGGCGGGGGCGAACCGGGGAGCTGTTTTTT.

This rearrangement joins TRBV12-5 to TRBJ2-7; D is possibly TRBD2 (6 bases). Trimming left V 3 bases short and J 5 bases short, with 11 bases between. The CDR3 is made up of 13 amino acids. Germline CDR1 reads LGHNT; CDR2 reads FRNRAP. This chain's CDR3 is CASGFGGSHEQYF. The CDR3 DNA reads TGTGCTAGTGGTTTCGGGGGATCCCACGAGCAGTACTTC.

This chain uses TRBV2 with TRBJ2-5, with D uncertain. The germline V gene encodes CDR1 SNHLY and CDR2 FYNNEI. The CDR3 contains 13 residues. V lost 2 bases to trimming and J lost 2 bases, with 6 bases between them. The DNA of the CDR3 is TGTGCCAGCAGTGAAAGGAGACAAGAGACCCAGTACTTC. It translates to CASSERRQETQYF.